The entry that follows covers one T cell receptor (beta chain) sequence. Its antigen is still unknown. Clones were read by immunoSEQ multiplex PCR, and TCRdb kept only the in-frame ones, dropping some. The table has 75,000 to 100,000 clones, about 90% seen once. This sample is drawn from a study of T cell responses to AZD1222 COVID-19 vaccine. Study outcomes and limitations: Vaccination with two AZD1222 doses was followed by a rise in Spike-specific TCR breadth and depth. Just a handful of AZD1222 recipients tested seropositive at baseline. Vaccine-related CD4 TCRs covered spike, predominating at 160-218 and 743-854. White British people made up most donors, females outnumbered males, and clonal diversity was possibly underestimated.

The V gene's germline CDR1 is SGHTA and CDR2 FQGTGA. The CDR3 spans 15 residues. V lost 4 bases and J lost 7; bases outside the gene matches: 5. V usage is TRBV7-3 and J usage is TRBJ2-1; 12 bases line up with TRBD1. The sample in question was peripheral blood, obtained on day 0 of AZD1222 vaccination. The receptor comes from an adult in good health. The DNA of the CDR3 is TGTGCCAGCAGCTCCGGGACAGGGGGCCCAAATGAGCAGTTCTTC. The encoded protein is CASSSGTGGPNEQFF.